These T cell receptor beta chains were read from a single sample in a study of vaccination and CD4 T cells after COVID-19. TCRdb recomputed calls from the PCR reads with MiXCR, one row per CDR3 protein. In the table there are over 20,000 distinct CDR3 sequences, roughly 30% of which are singletons. The antigens for these receptors are not known. Sequenced material: CD4+ T cells from blood, cultured in vitro, taken about 7 months after SARS-CoV-2 vaccination. These receptors were collected from a human donor who had recovered from COVID-19. The CDR3 runs from the conserved cysteine through the conserved F or W. The D gene is left open where the match is weak. A row's size may be missing; if present it is once, few, many or a size class.

j_call clone_size d_call v_call cdr3_aa cdr3_nt
TRBJ2-5 few TRBD2 TRBV20-1 CSARDPAGVVETQYF TGCAGTGCTAGAGATCCGGCGGGAGTAGTTGAGACCCAGTACTTC
TRBJ1-6 few . TRBV28 CASSPDHRSSPLHF TGTGCCAGCAGCCCCGACCATCGGTCTTCACCCCTCCACTTT
TRBJ2-1 few . TRBV6-5 CASSYREHSYNEQFF TGTGCCAGCAGTTACCGGGAGCACTCATACAATGAGCAGTTCTTC
TRBJ2-2 few . TRBV28 CASTSPRDSRTNTGELFF TGTGCCAGCACCTCGCCCCGCGACTCTAGAACGAACACCGGGGAGCTGTTTTTT
TRBJ2-1 few TRBD2 TRBV20-1 CSARGGRVAYNEQFF TGCAGTGCTAGGGGCGGGAGGGTCGCCTACAATGAGCAGTTCTTC
TRBJ2-5 . TRBD1 TRBV7-3 CASSLAGTEGETQYF TGTGCCAGCAGCTTAGCAGGGACAGAAGGAGAGACCCAGTACTTC
TRBJ2-7 . . TRBV11-1 CASSLVGGKQYF TGTGCCAGCAGCTTAGTTGGTGGGAAGCAGTACTTC
TRBJ1-5 few . TRBV7-2 CASSLRGQPQHF TGTGCCAGCAGCTTAAGAGGGCAGCCCCAGCATTTT
TRBJ2-5 . . TRBV2 CASYKGSQETQYF TGTGCCAGCTATAAGGGGTCCCAAGAGACCCAGTACTTC
TRBJ1-5 . . TRBV9 CASSVVDSNQPQHF TGTGCCAGCAGCGTAGTAGACAGCAATCAGCCCCAGCATTTT
TRBJ1-3 . . TRBV7-2 CASSLGEGMYTIYF TGTGCCAGCAGCTTAGGAGAGGGGATGTACACCATATATTTT
TRBJ1-5 few . TRBV2 CASSDVLSNQPQHF TGTGCCAGCAGTGACGTCCTTAGCAATCAGCCCCAGCATTTT
TRBJ2-3 few . TRBV7-2 CASSLGPLASTDTQYF TGTGCCAGCAGCTTAGGACCCCTAGCGAGCACAGATACGCAGTATTTT
TRBJ1-1 few . TRBV19 CASSIDPMNTEAFF TGTGCCAGTAGTATAGACCCCATGAACACTGAAGCTTTCTTT
TRBJ2-5 . . TRBV19 CASSNRETQYF TGTGCCAGTAGCAACCGAGAGACCCAGTACTTC
TRBJ2-3 . . TRBV7-6 CASSLAGRLAGTQYF TGTGCCAGCAGCTTGGCAGGACGGCTGGCTGGTACGCAGTATTTT
TRBJ1-6 few . TRBV7-3 CASSLTGVKNSPLHF TGTGCCAGCAGCTTAACGGGCGTTAAGAATTCACCCCTCCACTTT
TRBJ1-5 few . TRBV28 CASSLTRQDNQPQHF TGTGCCAGCAGTCTCACCAGACAGGACAATCAGCCCCAGCATTTT
TRBJ2-7 . . TRBV28 CASRWGSPPPYEQYF TGTGCCAGCAGGTGGGGCAGCCCCCCTCCCTACGAGCAGTACTTC
TRBJ1-1 . . TRBV2 CASSVDGKSNTEAFF TGTGCCAGCAGTGTAGACGGAAAATCGAACACTGAAGCTTTCTTT
TRBJ2-2 . . TRBV20-1 CSARVHLSVATGELFF TGCAGTGCTAGGGTCCACCTCTCGGTGGCGACCGGGGAGCTGTTTTTT
TRBJ2-3 . . TRBV12-2 CASWTKVAGGADTQYF .
TRBJ2-2 few TRBD2 TRBV20-1 CSARDPTGGDTGELFF TGCAGTGCTAGAGACCCCACGGGAGGGGACACCGGGGAGCTGTTTTTT
TRBJ2-5 few . TRBV20-1 CSARAPAGLTETQYF TGCAGTGCTAGGGCCCCGGCGGGACTTACCGAGACCCAGTACTTC
TRBJ2-1 . TRBD1 TRBV7-6 CASSLAGQGAFEQFF TGTGCCAGCAGCTTAGCTGGGCAGGGGGCATTTGAGCAGTTCTTC
TRBJ1-5 . . TRBV20-1 CSAREGGGEGQPQHF TGCAGTGCTAGAGAGGGGGGGGGCGAGGGTCAGCCCCAGCATTTT
TRBJ2-1 few TRBD2 TRBV20-1 CSAGTSGYNEQFF TGCAGTGCTGGGACTAGCGGGTACAATGAGCAGTTCTTC
TRBJ2-3 . . TRBV7-9 CATPPPGQSTDTQYF TGTGCCACCCCACCACCGGGACAAAGCACAGATACGCAGTATTTT
TRBJ1-1 once . TRBV5-5 CASSLQGNTEAFF TGTGCCAGCAGCTTACAGGGGAACACTGAAGCTTTCTTT
TRBJ2-4 . . TRBV28 CASSFTTIAKNIQYF TGTGCCAGCAGTTTTACTACGATAGCCAAAAACATTCAGTACTTC
TRBJ2-7 . . TRBV6-5 CASSYEQGTFGEQYF TGTGCCAGCAGTTACGAACAGGGAACGTTTGGCGAGCAGTACTTC
TRBJ1-2 few . TRBV19 CASSIGGGREGVYGYTF TGTGCCAGTAGTATCGGCGGAGGGCGGGAAGGGGTCTATGGCTACACCTTC
TRBJ1-6 . . TRBV20-1 CSAPDRLYNSPLHF TGCAGTGCTCCAGACCGGTTATATAATTCACCCCTCCACTTT
TRBJ1-1 . TRBD1 TRBV20-1 CSAPGQLIGDTEAFF TGCAGTGCCCCGGGACAGCTTATTGGGGACACTGAAGCTTTCTTT
TRBJ2-1 few TRBD1 TRBV19 CASKPGRDRDNEQFF TGTGCCAGTAAACCGGGGAGGGACAGGGACAATGAGCAGTTCTTC
TRBJ2-7 . TRBD2 TRBV6-5 CASSLRTSGRLYSYEQYF TGTGCCAGCAGTTTAAGGACTAGCGGGAGGTTGTACTCCTACGAGCAGTACTTC
TRBJ2-2 . . TRBV7-9 CASSAEYTGELFF TGTGCCAGCAGCGCGGAGTACACCGGGGAGCTGTTTTTT
TRBJ2-3 . . TRBV6-1 CASEGFTDTQYF TGTGCCAGCGAGGGGTTCACAGATACGCAGTATTTT
TRBJ2-1 . . TRBV7-8 CASSPLGGTVYNEQFF TGTGCCAGCAGCCCACTCGGGGGTACAGTCTACAATGAGCAGTTCTTC
TRBJ2-5 . TRBD1 TRBV5-1 CASSPGTGGIGETQYF TGCGCCAGCAGCCCGGGGACAGGGGGCATTGGGGAGACCCAGTACTTC
TRBJ2-7 . . TRBV10-3 CAIRNRSYEQYF TGTGCCATCAGGAACCGCTCCTACGAGCAGTACTTC
TRBJ2-5 . . TRBV7-6 CASSLGPDETQYF TGTGCCAGCAGCTTAGGACCTGATGAGACCCAGTACTTC
TRBJ1-6 . . TRBV20-1 CSARVSSLHF TGCAGTGCTAGAGTTTCATCCCTCCACTTT
TRBJ1-5 few . TRBV10-3 CAISGSMASNQPQHF TGTGCCATCAGTGGTAGTATGGCGAGCAATCAGCCCCAGCATTTT
TRBJ2-7 . . TRBV24-1 CATSAGGRGDEQYF TGTGCCACCAGTGCAGGTGGCAGGGGGGACGAGCAGTACTTC
TRBJ2-7 few . TRBV10-1 CASRTIYEQYF TGCGCCAGCCGGACTATCTACGAGCAGTACTTC
TRBJ2-7 . TRBD2 TRBV20-1 CSAPTWASGRSGEQYF TGCAGTGCCCCCACCTGGGCTAGCGGGAGGTCAGGCGAGCAGTACTTC
TRBJ2-3 . . TRBV18 CASSPPSSTDTQYF TGTGCCAGCTCACCACCGAGCAGCACAGATACGCAGTATTTT
TRBJ2-7 few . TRBV7-3 CASSLGLGNEQYF TGTGCCAGCAGCTTAGGACTCGGTAACGAGCAGTACTTC
TRBJ2-7 few . TRBV7-9 CASSLGQLGAPLSYEQYF TGTGCCAGCAGCTTAGGGCAACTAGGGGCCCCCCTCTCCTACGAGCAGTACTTC
TRBJ2-5 few TRBD2 TRBV7-6 CASSLGLAGTSGFQETQYF TGTGCCAGCAGCTTAGGGTTAGCAGGAACTAGCGGCTTCCAAGAGACCCAGTACTTC
TRBJ2-5 medium-sized TRBD2 TRBV20-1 CSARVSGLAEETQYF TGCAGTGCTAGGGTCTCGGGACTAGCAGAAGAGACCCAGTACTTC